The 32 T cell receptor beta chains below come from one sample, sequenced in a study of spatial heterogeneity in lung cancer. Via MiXCR, TCRdb re-called the 5' RACE reads, giving one row per CDR3 protein. The sample lists about 6,900 distinct CDR3 sequences, about 3.9% occurring once. Sample time point: sample taken at primary tumor resection. The sequenced material consisted of unsorted whole RNA from tumor, nontumor lung or frozen PBMC. The sample was normal lung tissue next to the tumor, taken at surgery. The receptors were sampled from a female donor with early-stage non-small cell lung cancer.

This clonotype was observed a few times. The J gene is TRBJ2-7, the V gene TRBV6-5, with 8 bases matching TRBD1. Germline V CDR1 and CDR2: MNHEY, SVGAGI. J was trimmed by 6 bases and V by 6 bases; bases with no gene match: 4. The CDR3 extends over 12 amino acids. CDR3 sequence: CASRSTGAEQYF. CDR3 DNA: TGTGCCAGCAGGTCGACAGGGGCCGAGCAGTACTTC.

In its sample, this clonotype was seen many times. The V and J genes are TRBV7-3 and TRBJ2-5; no clear D gene. Trimming removed 1 base at V and 0 bases at J, with 0 bases between. The CDR3 covers 12 residues. Germline CDR1 is SGHTA and CDR2 is FQGTGA. The CDR3 DNA reads TGTGCCAGCAGCTTAAACCAAGAGACCCAGTACTTC. Translating it yields CASSLNQETQYF.

V and J are TRBV6-5 and TRBJ1-5; 8 bases map to TRBD1. Germline V CDR1 and CDR2: MNHEY, SVGAGI. The CDR3 loop spans 15 amino acids. The trim removed 3 bases at V and 1 base at J, leaving 2 bases unmatched. The CDR3 region has the DNA TGTGCCAGCAGTTATACAGGGGGGAGCAATCAGCCCCAGCATTTT. Protein sequence: CASSYTGGSNQPQHF.

In its sample, this clonotype was seen a few times. The V call is TRBV5-4, the J call TRBJ2-2; 12 positions match TRBD1. J gave up 4 bases and V 4 bases, and 5 bases lay outside the gene matches. CDR1 SGHNT and CDR2 YYREEE come from the germline V gene (reference sequence). The CDR3 loop spans 16 amino acids. The CDR3 protein is CASSPGTGGVTGELFF. The DNA for the CDR3 is TGTGCCAGCAGCCCGGGGACAGGGGGCGTCACCGGGGAGCTGTTTTTT.

At least ten counts were recorded for this clonotype. The genes are TRBV5-1 and TRBJ1-1; possible D gene TRBD1, 6 bases. Trimming stripped 1 base from V and 1 base from J, with 11 bases between. This CDR3 has 15 amino acids. Germline V gene data show CDR1 as SGHRS and CDR2 as YFSETQ. The CDR3 loop reads CASSLRTGSNTEAFF. DNA for the CDR3: TGCGCCAGCAGCTTGAGAACAGGGTCGAACACTGAAGCTTTCTTT.

The chain joins TRBV2 to TRBJ2-1; the D gene is possibly TRBD2 (6 bases). The germline gives CDR1 SNHLY, CDR2 FYNNEI. Trimming removed 10 bases from V and 6 bases from J, with 16 bases in between. This CDR3 is built from 13 residues. In DNA form, the CDR3 reads TGTGCCACACGGGAGAGCCCAGGCAATGAGCAGTTCTTC. It is translated as CATRESPGNEQFF.

This clonotype is medium-sized within its sample. The chain couples TRBV20-1 to TRBJ2-3; no definite D call. The CDR3 has 13 residues. V was trimmed by 8 bases and J by 0 bases, leaving 12 bases between them. The germline CDR1 and CDR2 sequences are DFQATT and SNEGSKA (reference sequence). CDR3 loop: CSPKDPSTDTQYF. The CDR3 DNA is TGCAGTCCAAAGGACCCGAGCACAGATACGCAGTATTTT.

This clonotype was observed many times. J is TRBJ2-3 and V is TRBV5-6; D is perhaps TRBD2 (6 bases). The CDR3 extends over 15 amino acids. The germline gives CDR1 SGHDT, CDR2 YYEEEE. Trimming shortened V by 0 bases and J by 2 bases, and 10 bases separated the two germline ends. The CDR3 sequence is CASSLEGGVTDTQYF. The CDR3 DNA reads as TGTGCCAGCAGCTTGGAGGGCGGGGTCACAGATACGCAGTATTTT.

In its sample, this clonotype was seen many times. V is TRBV7-9 and J is TRBJ1-4; D ambiguous. There are 12 residues in the CDR3. Per the germline V gene, CDR1 is SEHNR and CDR2 is FQNEAQ (reference sequence). Deletions cut 4 bases from V and 7 bases from J, with 7 bases between. The chain's CDR3 is CASSSSREKLFF. In DNA form, the CDR3 reads TGTGCCAGCAGCTCCTCCCGTGAAAAACTGTTTTTT.

This clonotype has ten or more counts. V and J are TRBV9 and TRBJ1-2, with D possibly matching TRBD1 (6 bases). CDR1 and CDR2 (germline): SGDLS, YYNGEE. The V end was cut by 4 bases, the J end by 2 bases, with 15 bases between. The CDR3 is made up of 15 amino acids. CDR3 region: CASSSNREVNYGYTF. The DNA of the CDR3 is TGTGCCAGCAGCTCTAACAGGGAAGTCAACTATGGCTACACCTTC.

This chain connects TRBV7-2 to TRBJ2-1, with D possibly matching TRBD1 (6 bases). Trimming took 2 bases from V and 4 from J, leaving 15 bases between them. The CDR3 loop spans 16 amino acids. The V gene's germline CDR1 is SGHTA and CDR2 FQGNSA. The CDR3: CASSLSGDATYNEQFF. CDR3 coding DNA: TGTGCCAGCAGCTTATCAGGGGACGCCACTTACAATGAGCAGTTCTTC.

Ten or more counts support this clonotype. The chain employs TRBV6-5 and TRBJ2-5; tentatively, D is TRBD1 (5 bases). This CDR3 contains 13 residues. V lost 5 bases to trimming and J lost 4 bases, with 11 bases between them. Germline assignment: CDR1 MNHEY and CDR2 SVGAGI. The CDR3 spells CASSPQGRETQYF. The CDR3 coding sequence is TGTGCCAGCAGTCCCCAGGGTCGAGAGACCCAGTACTTC.

Ten or more counts support this clonotype. V and J are TRBV27 and TRBJ2-3; D not certain. The CDR3 length is 15 residues. V was clipped by 4 bases and J by 4 bases, with 15 bases between them. Germline loops: CDR1 MNHEY, CDR2 SMNVEV (reference sequence). CDR3 sequence (DNA): TGTGCCAGCAGTTCGGTGGCTAGAGATTCAGATACGCAGTATTTT. This sequence encodes CASSSVARDSDTQYF.

At least ten counts were recorded for this clonotype. CDR3 region: CASSLDRTYEQYF. For the CDR3, the DNA is TGTGCCAGCAGCTTAGACCGAACCTACGAGCAGTACTTC. The gene calls are TRBV7-8 and TRBJ2-7; D ambiguous. This CDR3 spans 13 amino acids. Germline-derived CDR1 and CDR2 are SGHVS and FQNEAQ. Between the trimmed V and J ends, which lost 1 base and 2 bases, there was a span of 6 bases.

This clonotype showed up many times. The V gene is TRBV28, the J gene TRBJ2-1; D may match TRBD1 or TRBD2 (5 bases each). Trimming took off 7 bases at V and 5 bases at J, with 15 bases between the two ends. The length of the CDR3 is 14 residues. Germline V gives CDR1 MDHEN, CDR2 SYDVKM. CDR3: CASTLPGPNNEQFF. The CDR3 DNA follows: TGTGCCAGCACCCTCCCGGGACCGAACAATGAGCAGTTCTTC.

The chain links TRBV29-1 to TRBJ1-4; D gene uncertain. V was clipped by 6 bases and J by 0 bases, with 11 bases between them. CDR1 is SQVTM and CDR2 is ANQGSEA in the germline V gene. CDR3 length equals 14 residues. In DNA, the CDR3 is TGCAGCGTCCTAGGGCCCACAACTAATGAAAAACTGTTTTTT. Protein sequence: CSVLGPTTNEKLFF.

This clonotype was seen many times. The chain recombines TRBV6-5 with TRBJ1-2; D may be TRBD1 (6 bases). Germline CDR1 and CDR2: MNHEY and SVGAGI. The CDR3 extends over 17 amino acids. Trimming removed 3 bases from V and 5 bases from J, with 22 bases in between. The CDR3 loop is CASSYSLSGQRLYGYTF. Written as DNA, the CDR3 is TGTGCCAGCAGTTATTCTCTCTCTGGACAGAGATTATATGGCTACACCTTC.

This clonotype is medium-sized within its sample. The chain recombines TRBV7-6 with TRBJ2-1; no definite D call. In germline, CDR1 is SGHVS, CDR2 FNYEAQ. With 0 bases removed from V and 8 bases from J, the gap between germline ends came to 11 bases. The CDR3 contains 14 residues. In DNA, the CDR3 is TGTGCCAGCAGCTTAGCGACTCCGGCAGATGAGCAGTTCTTC. Amino acid sequence: CASSLATPADEQFF.

This clonotype was recorded a few times. This chain joins TRBV5-6 and TRBJ1-4; D not certain. This CDR3 has 15 amino acids. The V end lost 0 bases, the J end lost 8 bases, and 14 bases lay between the germline ends. The germline CDR1 and CDR2 sequences are SGHDT and YYEEEE. The CDR3: CASSLVSAEGEKLFF. The CDR3 bases are TGTGCCAGCAGCTTGGTTTCGGCAGAAGGCGAAAAACTGTTTTTT.

In this sample, this clonotype turned up many times. The genes are TRBV20-1 and TRBJ1-5; D is perhaps TRBD1 (6 bases). Germline values: CDR1 DFQATT, CDR2 SNEGSKA (reference sequence). Trimming removed 6 bases from V and 1 base from J, with 16 bases in between. The CDR3 has 15 residues. The CDR3, as DNA: TGCAGTGCCCGCGGGGGAGGGGGAAGCAATCAGCCCCAGCATTTT. This gives the protein CSARGGGGSNQPQHF.

This clonotype was observed at least ten times. J is TRBJ2-2 and V is TRBV5-1; D remains ambiguous. The CDR3 loop spans 16 amino acids. Per germline, CDR1 SGHRS and CDR2 YFSETQ. Trimming left V 0 bases short and J 4 bases short, with 13 bases between. CDR3: CASSLVAVPGTGELFF. The CDR3 DNA reads as TGCGCCAGCAGCTTGGTGGCCGTCCCGGGCACCGGGGAGCTGTTTTTT. The full variable domain, rest sourced from reference TRBV5-1 and TRBJ2-2, is KAGVTQTPRYLIKTRGQQVTLSCSPISGHRSVSWYQQTPGQGLQFLFEYFSETQRNKGNFPGRFSGRQFSNSRSEMNVSTLELGDSALYLCASSLVAVPGTGELFFGEGSRLTVL.

By its share, this clonotype is medium-sized. This sequence joins TRBV5-1 and TRBJ1-4; D remains unclear. Trimming took 5 bases from V and 4 from J, leaving 12 bases between them. This CDR3 contains 14 residues. Germline loops: CDR1 SGHRS, CDR2 YFSETQ. DNA for the CDR3: TGCGCCAGCAGTGCTACAGCTATTAATGAAAAACTGTTTTTT. Protein sequence: CASSATAINEKLFF.

This clonotype is categorized as medium-sized. V gene TRBV30 combines with J gene TRBJ2-3; 10 bases are shared with TRBD2. Looked up from germline, CDR1 is GTSNPN and CDR2 is SVGIG (reference sequence). V was pared by 7 bases and J by 0 bases, with 7 bases of the junction left unmatched. This CDR3 is built from 15 residues. The CDR3 nucleotides are TGTGCCTCAACCCTTAGCGGGGGGAGCACAGATACGCAGTATTTT. Its translation: CASTLSGGSTDTQYF.

Many counts were recorded for this clonotype. One end of the junction does not line up with germline, which may come from a read error. The V gene is TRBV7-7, the J gene TRBJ2-1; 10 nucleotides match TRBD1. The CDR3 extends over 14 amino acids. Germline CDR1 reads SSHAT; CDR2 reads FNYEAQ (reference sequence). This chain's CDR3 is CASSLGTGDVEQFF. The CDR3 DNA reads TGTGCTAGCAGCTTGGGGACAGGGGACGTTGAGCAGTTCTTC.

This clonotype was seen only once. This sequence may be a read error, since a much larger clone differs from it by one base. This chain uses TRBV5-1 with TRBJ2-2; the D gene is possibly TRBD1 (5 bases). Germline loops: CDR1 SGHRS, CDR2 YFSETQ. With 0 bases removed from V and 7 bases from J, the gap between germline ends came to 13 bases. CDR3 size: 15 residues. The CDR3 protein is CASSLARADSGELFF. DNA of the CDR3: TGCGCCAGCAGCTTGGCCCGGGCAGACAGCGGGGAGCTGTTTTTT.

By frequency in the sample, this clonotype is medium-sized (0.01 to 0.1%). The chain links TRBV3-1 to TRBJ2-2; 7 bases fit TRBD1. From germline, CDR1 is LGHDT and CDR2 YNNKEL (reference sequence). V lost 5 bases and J lost 4; bases outside the gene matches: 7. CDR3 size: 15 residues. The CDR3 nucleotides read TGTGCCAGCAGCTTAGACAGGGCAACCACCGGGGAGCTGTTTTTT. This codes for CASSLDRATTGELFF.

This clonotype was picked up many times. This rearrangement joins TRBV9 to TRBJ1-1; tentative D call: TRBD1 (5 bases). Between the trimmed V and J ends, which lost 6 bases and 1 base, there was a span of 13 bases. From germline, CDR1 is SGDLS and CDR2 YYNGEE. The CDR3 spans 14 residues. CDR3 in amino acids: CASTEGHTNTEAFF. CDR3 coding DNA: TGTGCCAGCACCGAAGGACACACGAACACTGAAGCTTTCTTT.

The sample holds many counts of this clonotype. As DNA, the CDR3 is TGTGCCAGCAGCGGTGGAACAGGGGTTTCCGCAGATACGCAGTATTTT. This encodes CASSGGTGVSADTQYF. V gene TRBV7-6 combines with J gene TRBJ2-3; 7 bases are a match to TRBD1. CDR3 length equals 16 residues. CDR1 and CDR2 (germline): SGHVS, FNYEAQ. Trimming at V came to 5 bases and at J to 4 bases, leaving 12 bases not matched to a gene.

This clonotype was picked up many times. V gene TRBV19 combines with J gene TRBJ2-6; D is tentatively TRBD1 or TRBD2 (6 bases each). Germline CDR1 LNHDA, CDR2 SQIVND (reference sequence). The CDR3 loop spans 15 amino acids. V dropped 5 bases and J dropped 0 bases, with 8 bases sitting between them. CDR3 DNA sequence: TGTGCCAGTAGTGGAGGGGGCTCTGGGGCCAACGTCCTGACTTTC. Its protein is CASSGGGSGANVLTF. Full variable domain (remainder filled in from reference TRBV19 and TRBJ2-6): DGGITQSPKYLFRKEGQNVTLSCEQNLNHDAMYWYRQDPGQGLRLIYYSQIVNDFQKGDIAEGYSVSREKKESFPLTVTSAQKNPTAFYLCASSGGGSGANVLTFGAGSRLTVL.

This clonotype has a count of ten or more. The chain has TRBV5-1 and TRBJ2-7; 9 bases match TRBD1. The CDR3 is 15 amino acids. V was pared by 0 bases and J by 1 base, with 2 bases of the junction left unmatched. Germline CDR1 and CDR2: SGHRS and YFSETQ. The CDR3 DNA reads TGCGCCAGCAGCTTGGGCGGGACAGGGTCCTACGAGCAGTACTTC. This codes for CASSLGGTGSYEQYF.

The chain couples TRBV6-1 to TRBJ2-6, with unresolved D. This CDR3 region has 13 residues. The V and J ends lost 9 bases and 0 bases respectively, with 6 bases between them. Germline lookup yields CDR1 MNHNS and CDR2 SASEGT. CDR3 DNA: TGTGCCAGTTGGGTCTCTGGGGCCAACGTCCTGACTTTC. Amino acid sequence: CASWVSGANVLTF.

This clonotype was seen at least ten times. This rearrangement joins TRBV20-1 to TRBJ2-3, with TRBD2 identical over 8 bases. V lost 3 bases, J lost 2 bases, and 4 bases stayed unmatched. Looked up from germline, CDR1 is DFQATT and CDR2 is SNEGSKA (reference sequence). The CDR3 spans 14 residues. The CDR3 region is CSASGGGFTDTQYF. The CDR3 nucleotides read TGCAGTGCTAGCGGGGGGGGATTCACAGATACGCAGTATTTT.